This T cell receptor (beta chain) was recovered during a study of blood T cell repertoires in COVID-19 (dated by TCRdb to the early 2020s). Background for the entire study: Samples from collaborators originated in the United States, Italy and Spain and spanned both the acute and convalescent phases of COVID-19. The prospective study material was composed of cDNA or gDNA derived from T cells, B-cell-depleted T cells, or PBMCs. The dataset comprised deeply sampled blood TCRbeta repertoires from subjects exposed to, actively infected with, or recovered from COVID-19. The repertoires were made available in a free public database intended to serve as a resource for research on the immune response to SARS-CoV-2. Samples came from the ongoing ImmuneRACE study (first 160 participants) plus 1,254 subjects from 6 global collaborators. The sample metadata nearly always contained a de-identified subject ID, COVID-19 status, age in years and sex. Where available, HLA class I and class II types were taken from metadata supplied by the sample provider and were not determined by assay-based typing. Overall results and qualifications from the work: Clinical and demographic metadata were provided uncurated, with the amount varying by source and participant.

Collaborating institutions collected whole blood in K2EDTA tubes following their own protocols. For TCRbeta analysis, collaborators shipped samples as frozen whole blood, isolated PBMCs, or DNA extracted from either of those sample types. As to this clone: This receptor's antigen is unknown. Nothing much larger sits one base from this clone, and base qualities are not available.

The immunoSEQ Assay, a bias-controlled multiplex PCR, was used to amplify TCRbeta CDR3 regions from genomic DNA. The paper's processing steps were these. Within the assay, amplification of reference gene primers was used to estimate how many nucleated cells each sample contained. To quantify the absolute abundance of each unique TCRbeta CDR3 rearrangement, sequence reads were collapsed and filtered. For each sample, productive Simpson clonality was calculated as the square root of Simpson's diversity index over productive rearrangements. TCRdb holds this immuneACCESS table with in-frame rearrangements only. Some clones are missing; in checked studies, unresolved V genes explain under half, and the rest has no known cause. The V and J calls and clone size come from that table; D and trimming were worked out from the DNA. The sample table lists 63,000 or so clones, 85% to 90% of them with a count of one. The ten top clones hold approximately 1.5% of the sample.

The CDR3 contains 13 residues, cysteine and phenylalanine counted. This entry keeps only the CDR3 DNA: 39 bases, framed from base 1. The germline V gene provides CDR1 SQVTM and CDR2 ANQGSEA. V has 5 bases trimmed and J has 3 bases trimmed; junction bases matching no gene number 6. The clonotype originates from a man aged 55-75 years with acute or convalescent COVID-19. The sample was peripheral blood. The chain was built from TRBV29-1 and TRBJ2-7, and 8 bases in between align with TRBD1. The CDR3 in this case is CSVRTGGDYEQYF. The bases read TGCAGCGTTCGCACAGGGGGAGACTACGAGCAGTACTTC.